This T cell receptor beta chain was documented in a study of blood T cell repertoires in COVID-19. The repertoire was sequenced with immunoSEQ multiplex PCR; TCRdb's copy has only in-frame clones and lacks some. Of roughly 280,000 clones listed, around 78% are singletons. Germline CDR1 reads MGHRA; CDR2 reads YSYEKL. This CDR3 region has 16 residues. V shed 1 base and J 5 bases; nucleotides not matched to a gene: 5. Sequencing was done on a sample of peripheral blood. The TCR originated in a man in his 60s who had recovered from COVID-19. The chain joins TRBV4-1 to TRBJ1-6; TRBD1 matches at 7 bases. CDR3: CASSQAPGQNNSPLHF. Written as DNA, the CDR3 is TGCGCCAGCAGCCAAGCTCCGGGACAGAATAATTCACCCCTCCACTTT.